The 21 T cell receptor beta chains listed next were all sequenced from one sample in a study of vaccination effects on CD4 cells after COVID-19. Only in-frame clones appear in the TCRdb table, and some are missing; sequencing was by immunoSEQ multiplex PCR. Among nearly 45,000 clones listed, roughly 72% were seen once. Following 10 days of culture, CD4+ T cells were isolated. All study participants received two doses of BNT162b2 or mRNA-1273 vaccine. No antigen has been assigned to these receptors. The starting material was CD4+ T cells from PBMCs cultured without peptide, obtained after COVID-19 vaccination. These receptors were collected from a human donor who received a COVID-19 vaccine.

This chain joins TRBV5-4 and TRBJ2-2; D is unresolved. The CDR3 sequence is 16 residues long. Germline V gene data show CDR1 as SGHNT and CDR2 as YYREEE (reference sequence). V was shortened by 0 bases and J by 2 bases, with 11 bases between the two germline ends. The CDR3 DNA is TGTGCCAGCAGCTTGGGGTTGGCGGTCAACACCGGGGAGCTGTTTTTT. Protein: CASSLGLAVNTGELFF.

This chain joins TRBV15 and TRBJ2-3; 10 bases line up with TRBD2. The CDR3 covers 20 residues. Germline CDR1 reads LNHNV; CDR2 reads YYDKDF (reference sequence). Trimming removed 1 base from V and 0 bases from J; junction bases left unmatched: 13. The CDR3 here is CATSRGRLKRGGFSTDTQYF. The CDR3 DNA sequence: TGTGCCACCAGCAGAGGGCGACTCAAGCGGGGGGGCTTTAGCACAGATACGCAGTATTTT.

The CDR3 loop reads CASTPGLAGETDTQYF. CDR3 DNA: TGTGCCAGCACCCCGGGACTAGCGGGAGAGACAGATACGCAGTATTTT. The J gene is TRBJ2-3, the V gene TRBV11-2; 14 nucleotides agree with TRBD2. Trimming removed 7 bases from V and 3 bases from J; junction bases left unmatched: 6. Germline V gene data show CDR1 as SGHAT and CDR2 as FQNNGV. CDR3 length: 16 residues.

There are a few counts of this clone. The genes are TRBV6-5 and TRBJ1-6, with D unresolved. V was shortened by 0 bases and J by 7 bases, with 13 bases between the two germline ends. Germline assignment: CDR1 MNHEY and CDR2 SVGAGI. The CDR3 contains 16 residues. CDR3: CASSYSAQVRNSPLHF. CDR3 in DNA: TGTGCCAGCAGTTACTCGGCCCAGGTCCGCAATTCACCCCTCCACTTT.

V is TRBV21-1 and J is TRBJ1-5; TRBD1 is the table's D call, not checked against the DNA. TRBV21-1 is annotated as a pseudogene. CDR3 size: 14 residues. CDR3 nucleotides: TGTGCCAGCAGCGAGAGACAGGGTGAACAGCCCCAGCATTTT. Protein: CASSERQGEQPQHF.

CDR3 sequence reads: CASSQAPQGHSGNTIYF. The CDR3 DNA reads as TGTGCCAGCAGCCAGGCACCACAAGGCCATTCTGGAAACACCATATATTTT. This rearrangement joins TRBV3-1 (or the pseudogene TRBV3-2) to TRBJ1-3; unclear D gene. Germline V gene data show CDR1 as LGHDT and CDR2 as YNNKEL (reference sequence). The CDR3 has 17 amino acids. Deletions cut 3 bases from V and 1 base from J, with 16 bases between.

The CDR3 nucleotides are TGTGCCACCAGTGACCAATTCAGAGGACAGTCCACCGGGGAGCTGTTTTTT. Translating gives CATSDQFRGQSTGELFF. The rearrangement uses TRBV24-1 and TRBJ2-2, with a tentative D call TRBD1 (6 bases). The CDR3 length is 17 residues. Germline V lookup: CDR1 KGHDR, CDR2 SFDVKD. Deletions cut 4 bases from V and 4 bases from J, with 18 bases between.

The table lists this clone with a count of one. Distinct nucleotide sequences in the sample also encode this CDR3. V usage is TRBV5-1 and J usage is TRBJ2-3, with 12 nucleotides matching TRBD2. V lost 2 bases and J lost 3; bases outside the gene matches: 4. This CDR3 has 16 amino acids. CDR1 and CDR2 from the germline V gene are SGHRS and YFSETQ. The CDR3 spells CASSLGLAGTTDTQYF. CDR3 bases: TGCGCCAGCAGCTTAGGACTAGCGGGAACAACAGATACGCAGTATTTT.

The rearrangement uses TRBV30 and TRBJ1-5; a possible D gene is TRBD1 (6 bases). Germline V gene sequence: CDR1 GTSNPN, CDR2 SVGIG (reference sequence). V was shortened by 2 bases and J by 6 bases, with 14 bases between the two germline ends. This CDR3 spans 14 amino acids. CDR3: CAWSSGALGQPQHF. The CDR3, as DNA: TGTGCCTGGAGTTCGGGGGCGTTGGGTCAGCCCCAGCATTTT.

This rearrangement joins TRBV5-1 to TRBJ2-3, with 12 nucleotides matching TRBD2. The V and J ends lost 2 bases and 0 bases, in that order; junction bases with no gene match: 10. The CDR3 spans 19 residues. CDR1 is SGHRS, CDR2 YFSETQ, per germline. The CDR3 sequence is CASSLGLAGGPKSTDTQYF. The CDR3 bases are TGCGCCAGCAGCTTAGGGCTAGCGGGGGGGCCAAAAAGCACAGATACGCAGTATTTT.

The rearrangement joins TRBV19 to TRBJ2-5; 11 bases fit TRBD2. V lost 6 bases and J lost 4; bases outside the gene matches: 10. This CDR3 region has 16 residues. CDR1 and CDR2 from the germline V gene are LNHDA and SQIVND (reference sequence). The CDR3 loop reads CASRAGTSGPGETQYF. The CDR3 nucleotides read TGTGCCAGTAGAGCGGGGACTAGCGGTCCGGGAGAGACCCAGTACTTC.

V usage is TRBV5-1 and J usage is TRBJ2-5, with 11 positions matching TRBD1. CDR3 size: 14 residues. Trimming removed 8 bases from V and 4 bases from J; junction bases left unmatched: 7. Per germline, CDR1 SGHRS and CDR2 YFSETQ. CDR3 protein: CASTRGTGGETQYF. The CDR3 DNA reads TGCGCCAGTACTAGGGGGACAGGGGGAGAGACCCAGTACTTC.

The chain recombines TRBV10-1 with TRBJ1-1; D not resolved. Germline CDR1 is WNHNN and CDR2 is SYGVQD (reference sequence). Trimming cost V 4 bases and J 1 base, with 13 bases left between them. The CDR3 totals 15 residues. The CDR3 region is CASSVGRTPNTEAFF. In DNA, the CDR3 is TGCGCCAGCAGTGTTGGGAGAACTCCGAACACTGAAGCTTTCTTT.

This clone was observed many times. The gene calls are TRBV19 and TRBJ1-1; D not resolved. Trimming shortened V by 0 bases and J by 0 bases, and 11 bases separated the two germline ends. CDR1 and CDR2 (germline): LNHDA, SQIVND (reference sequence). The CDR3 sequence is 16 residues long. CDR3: CASSIDRGGLNTEAFF. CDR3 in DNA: TGTGCCAGTAGTATAGATCGAGGAGGACTGAACACTGAAGCTTTCTTT.

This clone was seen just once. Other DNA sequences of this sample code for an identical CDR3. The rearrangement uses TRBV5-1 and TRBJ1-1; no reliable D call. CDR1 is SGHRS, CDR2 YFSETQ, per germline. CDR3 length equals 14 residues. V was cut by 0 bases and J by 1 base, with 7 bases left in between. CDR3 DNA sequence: TGCGCCAGCAGCTTGGCACAGACGAACACTGAAGCTTTCTTT. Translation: CASSLAQTNTEAFF.

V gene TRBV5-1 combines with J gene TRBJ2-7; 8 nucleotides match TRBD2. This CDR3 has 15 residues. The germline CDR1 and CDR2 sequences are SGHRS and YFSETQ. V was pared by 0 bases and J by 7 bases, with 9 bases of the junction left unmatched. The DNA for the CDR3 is TGCGCCAGCAGCTTGGAAGTGGGCCCGGGGGGGGAGCAGTACTTC. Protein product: CASSLEVGPGGEQYF.

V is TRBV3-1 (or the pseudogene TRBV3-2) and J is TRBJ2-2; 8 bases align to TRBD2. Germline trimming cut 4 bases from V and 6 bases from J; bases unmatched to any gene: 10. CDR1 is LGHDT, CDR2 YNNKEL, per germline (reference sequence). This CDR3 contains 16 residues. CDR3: CASSPGTSIPSGELFF. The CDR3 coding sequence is TGTGCCAGCAGCCCCGGGACTAGTATCCCCTCCGGGGAGCTGTTTTTT.

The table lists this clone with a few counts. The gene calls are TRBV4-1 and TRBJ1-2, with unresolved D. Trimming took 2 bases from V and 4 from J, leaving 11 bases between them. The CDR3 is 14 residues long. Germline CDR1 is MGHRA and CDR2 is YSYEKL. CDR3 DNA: TGCGCCAGCAGCCAAAGGGCCCCGGGCTATGGCTACACCTTC. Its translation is CASSQRAPGYGYTF.

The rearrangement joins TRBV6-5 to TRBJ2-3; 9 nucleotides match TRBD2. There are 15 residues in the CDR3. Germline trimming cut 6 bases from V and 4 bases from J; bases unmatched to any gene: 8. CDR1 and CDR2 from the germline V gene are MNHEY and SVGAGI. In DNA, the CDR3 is TGTGCCAGCAGCCCAGGCGGGGGGGCCGCAGATACGCAGTATTTT. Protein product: CASSPGGGAADTQYF.

The CDR3 protein is CATSDFRDSYNYGYTF. The CDR3 nucleotides read TGTGCCACCAGTGATTTCAGGGACTCCTATAACTATGGCTACACCTTC. The chain is built from TRBV24-1 and TRBJ1-2; a possible D gene is TRBD1 (5 bases). This CDR3 is 16 amino acids long. From germline, CDR1 is KGHDR and CDR2 SFDVKD. The ends were cut back, 1 base at V and 1 base at J, with 12 bases in the middle.

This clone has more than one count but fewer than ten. The CDR3 region is CAWSGQTEQPQHF. Here the CDR3 DNA reads TGTGCCTGGAGCGGACAGACAGAACAGCCCCAGCATTTT. This rearrangement joins TRBV30 to TRBJ1-5; D might be TRBD1 (6 bases). Germline V gives CDR1 GTSNPN, CDR2 SVGIG (reference sequence). The length of the CDR3 is 13 residues. Trimming cost V 3 bases and J 7 bases, with 13 bases left between them.